Following are 25 T cell receptor beta chains from one sample sequenced in a study of cytomegalovirus exposure and HLA in healthy donors. It was with 60 Vbeta and 13 Jbeta primers that the PCR ran. This table comes from immunoSEQ multiplex PCR, and its TCRdb copy is limited to in-frame clones, with some not included. The sample contains over 150,000 clones, approximately 84% of which appear only once. Sequenced sample: PBMCs. The receptor source for this set is a man aged 18 to 29 in good health and CMV-seronegative.

This clone has a single count. This rearrangement joins TRBV5-8 to TRBJ2-7; weak D call: TRBD1 (6 bases). Germline V CDR1 and CDR2: SGHTS, YDEGEE. V was shortened by 0 bases and J by 4 bases, with 8 bases between the two germline ends. This CDR3 contains 13 residues. The CDR3 DNA reads as TGTGCCAGCAGCTTGGGAGGGGGATACGAGCAGTACTTC. Its protein product is CASSLGGGYEQYF.

This clone has more than one count but fewer than ten. The chain employs TRBV5-1 and TRBJ1-6; TRBD1 is a possible D gene (5 bases). CDR3 length: 16 amino acids. Germline-derived CDR1 and CDR2 are SGHRS and YFSETQ. With 0 bases removed from V and 6 bases from J, the gap between germline ends came to 13 bases. The CDR3 region has the DNA TGCGCCAGCAGCTTGGCGGCAGGGTTGGGTAATTCACCCCTCCACTTT. It encodes CASSLAAGLGNSPLHF.

The chain recombines TRBV7-2 with TRBJ2-1; D may be TRBD1 (6 bases). Trimming stripped 1 base from V and 7 bases from J, with 14 bases between. Per the germline V gene, CDR1 is SGHTA and CDR2 is FQGNSA. The CDR3 sequence is 15 residues long. CDR3 nucleotide sequence: TGTGCCAGCAGCTTAGATACAGGGCATACGAATGAGCAGTTCTTC. Its protein product is CASSLDTGHTNEQFF.

V and J are TRBV19 and TRBJ2-5; 7 nucleotides match TRBD2. The CDR3 consists of 16 residues. V shed 1 base and J 2 bases; nucleotides not matched to a gene: 7. The germline gives CDR1 LNHDA, CDR2 SQIVND (reference sequence). The CDR3 here is CASSIATRGLQETQYF. The DNA of the CDR3 is TGTGCCAGTAGTATAGCTACGCGGGGGTTACAAGAGACCCAGTACTTC.

CDR3 coding DNA: TGTGCCATCAAGGGGACAGAGAATCAGCCCCAGCATTTT. Its protein product is CAIKGTENQPQHF. The chain employs TRBV10-3 and TRBJ1-5; 7 nucleotides align to TRBD1. Germline assignment: CDR1 ENHRY and CDR2 SYGVKD. The trim removed 7 bases at V and 4 bases at J, leaving 4 bases unmatched. The CDR3 is made up of 13 amino acids.

This clone was seen a single time. The genes are TRBV7-9 and TRBJ2-7; weak D call: TRBD2 (5 bases). Germline V lookup: CDR1 SEHNR, CDR2 FQNEAQ (reference sequence). V lost 6 bases and J 2 bases, leaving 11 bases between the germline ends. The CDR3 spans 13 residues. The CDR3 sequence is CASSGLITYEQYF. The CDR3 DNA follows: TGTGCCAGCAGTGGACTGATAACCTACGAGCAGTACTTC. The whole variable domain, remainder taken from reference TRBV7-9 and TRBJ2-7, is DTGVSQNPRHKITKRGQNVTFRCDPISEHNRLYWYRQTLGQGPEFLTYFQNEAQLEKSRLLSDRFSAERPKGSFSTLEIQRTEQGDSAMYLCASSGLITYEQYFGPGTRLTVT.

The chain uses TRBV19 and TRBJ2-2, with TRBD1 matching 8 bases. V lost 9 bases and J lost 3; bases outside the gene matches: 12. The CDR3 has 16 amino acids. Germline V gives CDR1 LNHDA, CDR2 SQIVND (reference sequence). The CDR3 bases are TGTGCCAGCCAAGCCTGGGCAGGGGGCCACACCGGGGAGCTGTTTTTT. Translation gives CASQAWAGGHTGELFF.

The chain combines TRBV5-5 with TRBJ1-4; maybe TRBD1 (6 bases). V was trimmed by 5 bases and J by 2 bases, leaving 13 bases between them. Germline assignment: CDR1 SGHKS and CDR2 YYEKEE (reference sequence). The CDR3 is made up of 15 amino acids. DNA of the CDR3: TGTGCCAGCAGTTCCGACAGGCTGACTAATGAAAAACTGTTTTTT. It codes for CASSSDRLTNEKLFF. The full variable domain, rest sourced from reference TRBV5-5 and TRBJ1-4, is DAGVTQSPTHLIKTRGQQVTLRCSPISGHKSVSWYQQVLGQGPQFIFQYYEKEERGRGNFPDRFSARQFPNYSSELNVNALLLGDSALYLCASSSDRLTNEKLFFGSGTQLSVL.

The V call is TRBV2, the J call TRBJ2-1; D gene uncertain. V was clipped by 0 bases and J by 5 bases, with 8 bases between them. Germline-derived CDR1 and CDR2 are SNHLY and FYNNEI. The length of the CDR3 is 14 residues. CDR3 amino acids: CASSEALPHNEQFF. Here the CDR3 DNA reads TGTGCCAGCAGTGAAGCCCTTCCCCACAATGAGCAGTTCTTC.

This chain links TRBV7-9 with TRBJ2-3; 8 bases agree with TRBD1. The CDR3 spans 17 residues. V trimming: 4 bases; J trimming: 5 bases; junction bases outside the gene matches: 14. Germline V lookup: CDR1 SEHNR, CDR2 FQNEAQ (reference sequence). The CDR3 coding sequence is TGTGCCAGCAGCTCGCCTAGGGACAGGACGCAGGGAGATACGCAGTATTTT. It yields the protein CASSSPRDRTQGDTQYF.

V and J are TRBV27 and TRBJ2-2; no reliable D call. Germline V CDR1 and CDR2: MNHEY, SMNVEV (reference sequence). Trimming left V 3 bases short and J 1 base short, with 3 bases between. CDR3 length equals 13 residues. The CDR3 DNA reads TGTGCCAGCAGTTTTCGGAACACCGGGGAGCTGTTTTTT. Its translation is CASSFRNTGELFF.

The chain carries TRBV10-2 and TRBJ2-7; TRBD1 aligns across 9 bases. The CDR3 runs 15 residues. The V gene end was trimmed by 6 bases and the J gene end by 9 bases; junction bases not matched to a gene: 15. Germline V gene lookup returns CDR1 WSHSY and CDR2 SAAADI. This CDR3 is CASSDSPGTGNWQYF. The CDR3 DNA sequence: TGCGCCAGCAGCGATTCCCCCGGGACAGGGAATTGGCAGTACTTC.

The V call is TRBV27, the J call TRBJ1-2; D unclear. Germline V gives CDR1 MNHEY, CDR2 SMNVEV (reference sequence). This CDR3 is 13 amino acids long. V lost 0 bases, J lost 10 bases, and 12 bases lay in between. CDR3 coding DNA: TGTGCCAGCAGTTTATCTGTCGGACTTGACTACACCTTC. Encoded protein: CASSLSVGLDYTF.

The CDR3 protein is CASSTGGRSEQYF. DNA of the CDR3: TGTGCCAGCAGCACAGGGGGCCGCTCCGAGCAGTACTTC. This chain connects TRBV5-6 to TRBJ2-7; 9 bases are shared with TRBD1. Germline assignment: CDR1 SGHDT and CDR2 YYEEEE. CDR3 length equals 13 residues. V trimming: 4 bases; J trimming: 6 bases; junction bases outside the gene matches: 5.

V and J are TRBV7-3 and TRBJ2-7; tentatively, D is TRBD1 (6 bases). This CDR3 is 13 amino acids long. Germline assignment: CDR1 SGHTA and CDR2 FQGTGA. Trimming took 5 bases from V and 5 from J, leaving 13 bases between them. CDR3 amino acids: CASSQLQGDEQYF. In nucleotides, the CDR3 is TGTGCCAGCAGCCAACTACAGGGCGACGAGCAGTACTTC.

This clone showed up just once. The CDR3 coding sequence is TGTGCCAGCAGGTCACGACAGGAGAGCTCCTACGAGCAGTACTTC. Translating gives CASRSRQESSYEQYF. This chain uses TRBV6-5 with TRBJ2-7; maybe TRBD1 (6 bases). Trimming cost V 6 bases and J 0 bases, with 15 bases left between them. Germline values: CDR1 MNHEY, CDR2 SVGAGI. CDR3 length: 15 amino acids.

The chain links TRBV7-9 to TRBJ2-7, with D unclear. This CDR3 contains 13 residues. The V and J ends lost 5 bases and 1 base respectively, with 9 bases between them. CDR1 SEHNR and CDR2 FQNEAQ come from the germline V gene (reference sequence). The CDR3 DNA sequence: TGTGCCAGCAGCACCGGGTCTTCCTACGAGCAGTACTTC. Translating gives CASSTGSSYEQYF.

The genes are TRBV19 and TRBJ1-2; 8 bases align to TRBD1. The ends lost 4 bases at V and 8 bases at J; junction bases unmatched: 12. The CDR3 loop spans 15 amino acids. The germline gives CDR1 LNHDA, CDR2 SQIVND (reference sequence). In DNA, the CDR3 is TGTGCCAGTAGTAGAGACAGGGGATACTATGAGGGCTACACCTTC. The encoded protein is CASSRDRGYYEGYTF.

The V gene is TRBV9, the J gene TRBJ1-5; no firm D call. Trimming took 4 bases from V and 3 from J, leaving 23 bases between them. The CDR3 runs to 18 residues. Germline V lookup: CDR1 SGDLS, CDR2 YYNGEE. The CDR3 protein is CASSNTGEVDIINQPQHF. CDR3 coding DNA: TGTGCCAGCAGCAACACCGGGGAAGTCGATATTATCAATCAGCCCCAGCATTTT.

This chain uses TRBV5-4 with TRBJ1-1, with D hard to call. Germline assignment: CDR1 SGHNT and CDR2 YYREEE (reference sequence). There are 14 residues in the CDR3. Trimming shortened V by 0 bases and J by 1 base, and 7 bases separated the two germline ends. CDR3 DNA: TGTGCCAGCAGCTTGGAGGCGGGGAACACTGAAGCTTTCTTT. Its translation is CASSLEAGNTEAFF.

The V gene is TRBV28, the J gene TRBJ2-5; perhaps TRBD1 as D (7 bases). The ends were cut back, 7 bases at V and 6 bases at J, with 21 bases in the middle. The V gene's germline CDR1 is MDHEN and CDR2 SYDVKM. This CDR3 has 15 residues. The CDR3 DNA is TGTGCCAGCACCAGCCTCCGCCAGGGGGGAAAGACCCAGTACTTC. Its translation is CASTSLRQGGKTQYF. Complete variable domain (other parts from reference TRBV28 and TRBJ2-5): DVKVTQSSRYLVKRTGEKVFLECVQDMDHENMFWYRQDPGLGLRLIYFSYDVKMKEKGDIPEGYSVSREKKERFSLILESASTNQTSMYLCASTSLRQGGKTQYFGPGTRLLVL.

The gene calls are TRBV27 and TRBJ2-3; 7 nucleotides line up with TRBD1. J gave up 0 bases and V 1 base, and 7 bases lay outside the gene matches. Germline V gene lookup returns CDR1 MNHEY and CDR2 SMNVEV (reference sequence). This CDR3 has 17 amino acids. This CDR3 reads CASSLLGDSGSTDTQYF. CDR3 bases: TGTGCCAGCAGTTTATTGGGGGACAGTGGGAGCACAGATACGCAGTATTTT.

This chain links TRBV7-9 with TRBJ2-7; 9 bases align to TRBD2. Germline loops: CDR1 SEHNR, CDR2 FQNEAQ (reference sequence). After removal of 5 bases from V and 0 bases from J, the junction contained 14 bases not matched to a gene. This CDR3 region has 18 residues. The CDR3 DNA reads TGTGCCAGCAGCCCCGGCCTAGCGGGGCCCAGGAGCTCCTACGAGCAGTACTTC. Amino acids: CASSPGLAGPRSSYEQYF.

This sequence joins TRBV5-6 and TRBJ2-1; 7 bases are a match to TRBD2. Germline V gene sequence: CDR1 SGHDT, CDR2 YYEEEE. The CDR3 loop spans 15 amino acids. Losses at the gene ends were 7 bases for V and 3 bases for J; bases not matched to a gene: 10. CDR3 in amino acids: CASLQWTRVYNEQFF. CDR3 nucleotide sequence: TGTGCCAGCTTGCAGTGGACTAGGGTCTACAATGAGCAGTTCTTC.

The rearrangement links TRBV27 to TRBJ2-2; possible D gene TRBD1, 5 bases. There are 15 residues in the CDR3. Between the trimmed V and J ends, which lost 3 bases and 4 bases, there was a span of 12 bases. The V gene's germline CDR1 is MNHEY and CDR2 SMNVEV (reference sequence). The CDR3 loop is CASSFGAPVTGELFF. CDR3 coding DNA: TGTGCCAGCAGTTTTGGGGCGCCTGTCACCGGGGAGCTGTTTTTT.